These 7 T cell receptor beta chains were all obtained from the same sample, sequenced in a study of T-cell memory formation after mild COVID-19. TCRdb analysed the 5' RACE reads with MiXCR anew, one entry per CDR3 protein. The sample holds 150,000 to 200,000 distinct CDR3 sequences, 25% to 40% seen once. Material for sequencing was PBMCs or a T cell subset sorted from them (not recorded which). Every receptor here comes from an adult woman who had mild COVID-19 (a few samples of this study predate the infection). Cell type and time point are not known.

CDR3 loop: CSASVSGGRIARQYF. Here the CDR3 DNA reads TGCAGTGCTTCGGTCTCGGGCGGGAGAATAGCTCGGCAGTACTTC. This chain uses TRBV20-1 with TRBJ2-7; 7 positions agree with TRBD2. Germline CDR1 reads DFQATT; CDR2 reads SNEGSKA (reference sequence). This CDR3 comprises 15 residues. V gave up 5 bases and J gave up 9 bases; unmatched junction bases: 19.

The rearrangement joins TRBV11-1 to TRBJ2-2; weak D call: TRBD1 (5 bases). V gave up 5 bases and J gave up 5 bases, with 9 bases separating them. Looked up from germline, CDR1 is SGHAT and CDR2 is FQDESV (reference sequence). The CDR3 loop spans 13 amino acids. CDR3 DNA: TGTGCCAGCAGCACCCAGGGAACCGGGGAGCTGTTTTTT. This codes for CASSTQGTGELFF. The variable domain in full, completed from reference TRBV11-1 and TRBJ2-2, reads EAEVAQSPRYKITEKSQAVAFWCDPISGHATLYWYRQILGQGPELLVQFQDESVVDDSQLPKDRFSAERLKGVDSTLKIQPAELGDSAMYLCASSTQGTGELFFGEGSRLTVL.

The rearrangement uses TRBV6-6 and TRBJ2-5; D gene uncertain. The V end was cut by 2 bases, the J end by 2 bases, with 15 bases between. Germline lookup yields CDR1 MNHNY and CDR2 SVGAGI (reference sequence). The CDR3 runs to 16 residues. CDR3 region: CASSYGLGSGQETQYF. The CDR3 DNA sequence: TGTGCCAGCAGTTACGGATTGGGAAGTGGACAAGAGACCCAGTACTTC.

This chain connects TRBV7-9 to TRBJ2-1; D perhaps matches TRBD1 (5 bases). Trimming cost V 0 bases and J 10 bases, with 7 bases left between them. Germline lookup yields CDR1 SEHNR and CDR2 FQNEAQ (reference sequence). CDR3 length equals 12 residues. Written as DNA, the CDR3 is TGTGCCAGCAGCTTAGCGAACAGGGAGCAGTTCTTC. Translating it yields CASSLANREQFF. Full variable domain (remainder filled in from reference TRBV7-9 and TRBJ2-1): DTGVSQNPRHKITKRGQNVTFRCDPISEHNRLYWYRQTLGQGPEFLTYFQNEAQLEKSRLLSDRFSAERPKGSFSTLEIQRTEQGDSAMYLCASSLANREQFFGPGTRLTVL.

The table lists this clonotype with a few counts. At one of its ends the junction is not consistent with the germline gene, which may arise from a read error. The chain uses TRBV29-1 and TRBJ1-1; no definite D call. In germline, CDR1 is SQVTM, CDR2 ANQGSEA. The CDR3 spans 11 residues. CDR3: CSGDMNTEAFF. The CDR3 region has the DNA TGTAGCGGCGATATGAACACTGAAGCTTTCTTT.

This clonotype has just a few counts. V gene TRBV29-1 combines with J gene TRBJ2-2; maybe TRBD2 (5 bases). Trimming shortened V by 4 bases and J by 6 bases, and 15 bases separated the two germline ends. The CDR3 has 14 residues. The germline V gene has CDR1 SQVTM and CDR2 ANQGSEA. The CDR3: CSVGEPSSPGELFF. DNA for the CDR3: TGCAGCGTTGGGGAGCCATCCAGTCCCGGGGAGCTGTTTTTT.

This clonotype turned up a few times. This chain uses TRBV10-3 with TRBJ2-5, with 15 bases fitting TRBD2. From germline, CDR1 is ENHRY and CDR2 SYGVKD. V lost 5 bases and J lost 0; bases outside the gene matches: 4. This CDR3 contains 17 residues. The CDR3 DNA follows: TGTGCCATCAGTTCCGGGACTAGCGGGGGGTACCAAGAGACCCAGTACTTC. Translated, it gives CAISSGTSGGYQETQYF.